Listed here is a single T cell receptor (beta chain). What it binds is not known. A read error may explain this, as a much larger clone is one base away. V was trimmed by 8 bases and J by 0 bases, leaving 11 bases between them. The CDR3 is made up of 13 amino acids. CDR1 is GTSNPN, CDR2 SVGIG, per germline (reference sequence). Amplification targeted TCR beta CDR3 regions from RNA transcripts. Using the HTBI primer set, a first-round RT-PCR was run on the TCR CDR3. TCRdb fed the multiplex PCR reads into MiXCR, producing one record per CDR3 protein. The table includes about 410,000 distinct CDR3 sequences, around 15% detected once. The authors obtained PBMCs from 10 ml of fresh peripheral blood. The data are from a study of T cells in Graves' hyperthyroidism and ophthalmopathy. On the study more broadly: At initial diagnosis, before any treatment had begun, peripheral blood was obtained. Study observations and caveats: Blood also carried most thyroid clonotypes expanded above 0.001.

The sequence derives from a man in his late teens or twenties with Graves' ophthalmopathy. This chain connects TRBV30 to TRBJ1-3, with D unresolved. The sample taken for sequencing was blood. This chain's CDR3 is CALDPLSGNTIYF. The CDR3 nucleotides read TGTGCCCTAGATCCCCTCTCTGGAAACACCATATATTTT.